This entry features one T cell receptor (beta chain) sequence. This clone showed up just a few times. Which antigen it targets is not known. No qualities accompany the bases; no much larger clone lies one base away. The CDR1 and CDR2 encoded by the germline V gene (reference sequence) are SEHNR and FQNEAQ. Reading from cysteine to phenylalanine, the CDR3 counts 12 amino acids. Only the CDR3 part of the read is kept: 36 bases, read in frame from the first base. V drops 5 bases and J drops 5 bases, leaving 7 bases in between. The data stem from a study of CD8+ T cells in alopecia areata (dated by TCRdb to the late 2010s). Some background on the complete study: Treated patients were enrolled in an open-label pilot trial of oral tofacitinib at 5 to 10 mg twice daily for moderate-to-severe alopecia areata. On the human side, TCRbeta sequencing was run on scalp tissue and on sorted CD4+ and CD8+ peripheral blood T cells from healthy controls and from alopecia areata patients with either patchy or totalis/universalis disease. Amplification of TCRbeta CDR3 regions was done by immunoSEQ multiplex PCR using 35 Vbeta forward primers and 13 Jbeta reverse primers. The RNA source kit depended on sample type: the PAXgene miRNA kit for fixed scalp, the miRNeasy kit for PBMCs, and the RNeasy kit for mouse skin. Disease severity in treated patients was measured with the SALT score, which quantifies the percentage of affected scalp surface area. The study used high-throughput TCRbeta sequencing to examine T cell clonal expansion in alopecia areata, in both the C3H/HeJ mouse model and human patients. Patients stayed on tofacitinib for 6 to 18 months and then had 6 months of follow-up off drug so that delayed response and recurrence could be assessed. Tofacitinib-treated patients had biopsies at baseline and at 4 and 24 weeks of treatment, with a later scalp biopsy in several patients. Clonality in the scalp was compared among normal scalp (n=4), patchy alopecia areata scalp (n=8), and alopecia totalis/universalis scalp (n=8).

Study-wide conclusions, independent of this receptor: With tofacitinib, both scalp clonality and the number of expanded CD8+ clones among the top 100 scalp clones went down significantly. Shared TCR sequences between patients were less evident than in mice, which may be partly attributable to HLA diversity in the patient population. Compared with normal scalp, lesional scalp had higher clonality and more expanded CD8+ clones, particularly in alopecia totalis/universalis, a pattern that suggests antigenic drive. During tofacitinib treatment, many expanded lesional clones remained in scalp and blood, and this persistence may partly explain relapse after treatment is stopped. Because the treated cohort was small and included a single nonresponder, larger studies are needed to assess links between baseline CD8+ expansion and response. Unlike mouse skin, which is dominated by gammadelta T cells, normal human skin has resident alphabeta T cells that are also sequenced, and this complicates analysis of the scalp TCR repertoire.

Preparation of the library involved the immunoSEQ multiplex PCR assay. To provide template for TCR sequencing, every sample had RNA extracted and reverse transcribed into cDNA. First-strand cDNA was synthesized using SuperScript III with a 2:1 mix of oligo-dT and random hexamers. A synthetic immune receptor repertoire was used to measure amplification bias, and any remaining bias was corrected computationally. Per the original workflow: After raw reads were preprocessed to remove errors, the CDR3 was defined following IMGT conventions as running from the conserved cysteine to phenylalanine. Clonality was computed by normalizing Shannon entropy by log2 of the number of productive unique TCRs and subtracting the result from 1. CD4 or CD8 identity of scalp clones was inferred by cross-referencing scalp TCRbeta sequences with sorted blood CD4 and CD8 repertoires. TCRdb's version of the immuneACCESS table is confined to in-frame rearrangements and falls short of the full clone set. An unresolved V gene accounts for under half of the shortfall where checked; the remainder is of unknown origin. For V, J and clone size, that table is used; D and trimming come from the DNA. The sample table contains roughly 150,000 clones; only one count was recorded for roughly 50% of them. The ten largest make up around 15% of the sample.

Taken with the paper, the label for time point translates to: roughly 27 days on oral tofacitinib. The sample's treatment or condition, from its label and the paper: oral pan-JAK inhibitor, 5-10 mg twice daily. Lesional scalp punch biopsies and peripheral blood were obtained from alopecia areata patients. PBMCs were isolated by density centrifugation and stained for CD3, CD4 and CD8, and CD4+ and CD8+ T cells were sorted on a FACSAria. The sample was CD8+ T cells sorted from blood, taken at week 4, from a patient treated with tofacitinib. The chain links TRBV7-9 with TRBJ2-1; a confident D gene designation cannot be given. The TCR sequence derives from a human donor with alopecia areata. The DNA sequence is TGTGCCAGCAGCAATTACAACAATGAGCAGTTCTTC. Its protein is CASSNYNNEQFF.